This TCR beta chain was obtained from a study of blood T cells in healthy people across ages. A sample-barcoded 5' primer and a J-beta primer mix were used in a second PCR of roughly 7 to 12 cycles. Every sample produced at least 2.5 million CDR3-containing paired-end reads. One entry per CDR3 protein, called by TCRdb with MiXCR from the 5' RACE reads. The profile covers roughly 1,300,000 distinct CDR3 sequences, with approximately 59% appearing a single time and 6.7% taken by the ten largest. The sequenced sample was blood. This clonotype was sampled from a young man in good health.

In DNA, the CDR3 is TGTGCCAGCAGCCCCCTCCCGTCGGCGGTGGAGCTGTTTTTT. Its translation is CASSPLPSAVELFF. This chain links TRBV7-7 with TRBJ2-2; unclear D gene. The germline gives CDR1 SSHAT, CDR2 FNYEAQ (reference sequence). The ends were cut back, 5 bases at V and 10 bases at J, with 17 bases in the middle. The length of the CDR3 is 14 residues. The full variable domain, rest sourced from reference TRBV7-7 and TRBJ2-2, is GAGVSQSPRYKVTKRGQDVTLRCDPISSHATLYWYQQALGQGPEFLTYFNYEAQPDKSGLPSDRFSAERPEGSISTLTIQRTEQRDSAMYRCASSPLPSAVELFFGEGSRLTVL.